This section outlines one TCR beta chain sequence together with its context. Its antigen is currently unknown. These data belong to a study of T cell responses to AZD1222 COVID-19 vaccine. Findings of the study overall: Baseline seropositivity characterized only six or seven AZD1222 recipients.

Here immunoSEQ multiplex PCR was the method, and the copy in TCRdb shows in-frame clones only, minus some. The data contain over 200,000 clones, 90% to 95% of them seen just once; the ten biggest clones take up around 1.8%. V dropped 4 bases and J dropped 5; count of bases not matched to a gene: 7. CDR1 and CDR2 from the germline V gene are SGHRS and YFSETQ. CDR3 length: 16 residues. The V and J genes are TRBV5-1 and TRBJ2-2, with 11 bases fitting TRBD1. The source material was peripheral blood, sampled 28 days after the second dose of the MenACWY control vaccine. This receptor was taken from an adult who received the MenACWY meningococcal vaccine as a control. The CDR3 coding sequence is TGCGCCAGCAGCCAAAGCGGGACAGGGGGAACCGGGGAGCTGTTTTTT. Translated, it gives CASSQSGTGGTGELFF.